The clone carrying this TCR beta chain occurred many times. This sample stems from a study of T cells in Graves' hyperthyroidism and ophthalmopathy. TCR beta CDR3 region amplification was performed from RNA transcripts. With the HTBI primer set, the TCR CDR3 went through a first round of RT-PCR. One entry per CDR3 protein results from TCRdb running MiXCR on the multiplex PCR reads. Found here are roughly 180,000 distinct CDR3 sequences, 17% of them singletons; the top ten hold 25% to 30%. V dropped 4 bases and J dropped 2 bases, with 8 bases sitting between them. Germline V CDR1 and CDR2: SNHLY, FYNNEI. There are 14 residues in the CDR3.

This clonotype originated in a woman aged 45 to 65 with Graves' hyperthyroidism. The rearrangement links TRBV2 to TRBJ1-4; no definite D call. Sample: blood. The CDR3 nucleotides read TGTGCCAGCAGTGCAATGGCGACTAATGAAAAACTGTTTTTT. Translation: CASSAMATNEKLFF.